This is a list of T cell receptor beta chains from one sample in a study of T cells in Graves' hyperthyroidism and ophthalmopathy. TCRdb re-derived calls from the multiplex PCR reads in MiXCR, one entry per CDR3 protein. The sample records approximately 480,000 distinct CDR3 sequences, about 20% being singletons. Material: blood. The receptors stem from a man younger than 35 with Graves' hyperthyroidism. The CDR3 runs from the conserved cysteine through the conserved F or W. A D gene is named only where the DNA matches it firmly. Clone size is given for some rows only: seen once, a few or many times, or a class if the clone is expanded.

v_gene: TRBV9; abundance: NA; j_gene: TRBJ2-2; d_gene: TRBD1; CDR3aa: CASTNTGTGATGELFF; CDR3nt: TGTGCCAGCACCAATACCGGGACAGGGGCCACCGGGGAGCTGTTTTTT
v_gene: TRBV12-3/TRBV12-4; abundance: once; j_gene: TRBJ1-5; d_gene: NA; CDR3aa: CASSLSLKANQPQHF; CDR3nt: TGTGCCAGCAGTTTGTCGTTGAAGGCCAATCAGCCCCAGCATTTT
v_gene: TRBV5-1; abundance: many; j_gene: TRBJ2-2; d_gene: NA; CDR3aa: CASSLDGSGNTGELFF; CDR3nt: TGCGCCAGCAGCTTGGATGGGTCGGGAAATACCGGGGAGCTGTTTTTT
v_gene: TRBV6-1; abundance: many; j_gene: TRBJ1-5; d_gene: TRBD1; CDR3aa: CASSEAIGQGSPSNQPQHF; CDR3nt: TGTGCCAGCAGTGAAGCGATAGGACAGGGGTCTCCGAGCAATCAGCCCCAGCATTTT
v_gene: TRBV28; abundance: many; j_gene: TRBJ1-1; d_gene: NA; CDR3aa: CASSENKAEAFF; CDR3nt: TGTGCCAGCAGCGAGAACAAAGCTGAAGCTTTCTTT
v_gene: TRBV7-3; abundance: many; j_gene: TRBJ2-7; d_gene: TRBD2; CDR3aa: CASSYGLAGPYEQYF; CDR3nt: TGTGCCAGCAGCTACGGACTAGCGGGGCCCTACGAGCAGTACTTC
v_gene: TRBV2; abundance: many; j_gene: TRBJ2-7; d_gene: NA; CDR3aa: CASSIVDSYEQYF; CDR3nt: TGTGCCAGCTCGATCGTGGACTCCTACGAGCAGTACTTC
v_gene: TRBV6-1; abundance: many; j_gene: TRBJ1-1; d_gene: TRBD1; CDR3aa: CASRAGGGGTEAFF; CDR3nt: TGTGCCAGCAGGGCAGGGGGAGGCGGCACTGAAGCTTTCTTT
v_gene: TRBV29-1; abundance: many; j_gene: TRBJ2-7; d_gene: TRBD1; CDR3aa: CSVGQTGSQQYF; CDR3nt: TGCAGCGTCGGCCAGACAGGGAGTCAGCAGTACTTC
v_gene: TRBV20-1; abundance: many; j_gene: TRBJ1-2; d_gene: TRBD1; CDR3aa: CSAPGGNGYTF; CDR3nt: TGCAGTGCGCCAGGGGGGAATGGCTACACCTTC
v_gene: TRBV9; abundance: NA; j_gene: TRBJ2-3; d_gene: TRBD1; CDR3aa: CASSVFDRGPTTDTQYF; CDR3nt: TGTGCCAGCAGCGTTTTCGACAGGGGACCTACCACAGATACGCAGTATTTT
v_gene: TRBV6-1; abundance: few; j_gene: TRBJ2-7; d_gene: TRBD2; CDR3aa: CASSDFTGTSGGGYEQYF; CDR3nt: TGTGCCAGCAGTGATTTCACCGGGACTAGCGGGGGTGGCTACGAGCAGTACTTC
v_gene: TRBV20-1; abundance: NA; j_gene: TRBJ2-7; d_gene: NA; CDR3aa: CSAQDRTYEQYF; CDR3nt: TGCAGTGCTCAGGACAGAACCTACGAGCAGTACTTC
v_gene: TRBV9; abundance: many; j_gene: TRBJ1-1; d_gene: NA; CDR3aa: CASSVGAGQPFWNTEAFF; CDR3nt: TGTGCCAGCAGCGTAGGGGCGGGGCAGCCATTCTGGAACACTGAAGCTTTCTTT
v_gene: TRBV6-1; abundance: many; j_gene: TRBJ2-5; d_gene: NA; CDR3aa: CASKDGETQYF; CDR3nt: TGTGCCAGCAAAGATGGGGAGACCCAGTACTTC
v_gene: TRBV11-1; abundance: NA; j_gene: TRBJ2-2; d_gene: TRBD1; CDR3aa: CASSKRDSPNAGELFF; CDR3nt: TGTGCCAGCAGCAAACGGGACAGTCCGAACGCCGGGGAGCTGTTTTTT
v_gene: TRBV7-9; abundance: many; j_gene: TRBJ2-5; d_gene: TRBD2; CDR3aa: CASSSTSGYEETQYF; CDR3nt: TGTGCCAGCAGCTCGACTAGCGGGTATGAAGAGACCCAGTACTTC
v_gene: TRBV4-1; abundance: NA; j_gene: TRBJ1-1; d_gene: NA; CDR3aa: CASGPTGLLNTEAFF; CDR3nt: TGCGCCAGCGGCCCGACGGGACTGTTGAACACTGAAGCTTTCTTT
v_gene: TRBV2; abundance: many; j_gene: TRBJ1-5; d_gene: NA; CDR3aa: CASSLDRLEPQHF; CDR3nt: TGTGCCAGCAGCCTAGACAGGTTGGAGCCCCAGCATTTT
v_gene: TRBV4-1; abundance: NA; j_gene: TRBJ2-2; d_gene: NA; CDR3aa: CASSQNQEPNTGELFF; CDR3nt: TGCGCCAGCAGCCAGAACCAGGAGCCGAACACCGGGGAGCTGTTTTTT
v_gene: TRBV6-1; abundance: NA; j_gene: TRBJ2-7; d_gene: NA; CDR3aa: CASSTSLGNYEQYF; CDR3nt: TGTGCCAGCAGCACCTCCCTCGGAAACTACGAGCAGTACTTC
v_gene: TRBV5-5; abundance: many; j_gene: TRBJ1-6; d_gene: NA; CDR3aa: CASSLGGTMDSPLHF; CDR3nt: TGTGCCAGCAGCTTGGGAGGGACTATGGATTCACCCCTCCACTTT
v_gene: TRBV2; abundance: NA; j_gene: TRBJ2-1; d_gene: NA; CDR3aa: CASSGGGGRAEQFF; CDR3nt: TGTGCCAGCAGTGGAGGGGGGGGAAGGGCTGAGCAGTTCTTC
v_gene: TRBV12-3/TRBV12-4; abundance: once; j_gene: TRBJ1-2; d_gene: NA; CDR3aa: CASSFSGGRGYGYTF; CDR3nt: TGTGCCAGCAGTTTTTCTGGGGGGCGCGGCTATGGCTACACCTTC
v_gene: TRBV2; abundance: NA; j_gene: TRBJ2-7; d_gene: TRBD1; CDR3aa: CASSETGEHEQYF; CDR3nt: TGTGCCAGCAGTGAAACAGGGGAGCACGAGCAGTACTTC
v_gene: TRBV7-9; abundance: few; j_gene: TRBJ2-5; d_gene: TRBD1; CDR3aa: CASSSTRDRIETQYF; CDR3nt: TGTGCCAGCAGCTCAACCAGGGACAGGATAGAGACCCAGTACTTC
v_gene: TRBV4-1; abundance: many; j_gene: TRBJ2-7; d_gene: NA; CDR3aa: CASSQDPPGVYEQYF; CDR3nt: TGCGCCAGCAGCCAAGACCCCCCAGGGGTCTACGAGCAGTACTTC
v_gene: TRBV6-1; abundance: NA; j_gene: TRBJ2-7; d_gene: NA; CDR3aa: CASRKRTTYEQYF; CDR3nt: TGTGCCAGCAGAAAGAGGACAACCTACGAGCAGTACTTC
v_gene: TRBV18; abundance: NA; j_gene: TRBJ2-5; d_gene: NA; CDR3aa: CASSPRDGETQYF; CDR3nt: TGTGCCAGCTCACCAAGGGATGGAGAGACCCAGTACTTC
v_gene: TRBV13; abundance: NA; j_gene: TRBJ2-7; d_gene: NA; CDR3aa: CASSLTSPAGEQYF; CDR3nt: TGTGCCAGCAGCTTGACTAGTCCCGCCGGCGAGCAGTACTTC
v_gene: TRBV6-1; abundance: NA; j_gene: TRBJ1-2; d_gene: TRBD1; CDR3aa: CASSDMTGIYGYTF; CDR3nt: TGTGCCAGCAGTGACATGACAGGGATATATGGCTACACCTTC
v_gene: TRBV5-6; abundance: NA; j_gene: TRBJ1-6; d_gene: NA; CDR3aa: CASSSAQFDRKGYNSPLHF; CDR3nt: TGTGCCAGCAGCTCCGCTCAATTCGACAGGAAAGGCTATAATTCACCCCTCCACTTT
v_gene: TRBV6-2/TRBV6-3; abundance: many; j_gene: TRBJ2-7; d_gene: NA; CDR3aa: CASTQGAYEQYF; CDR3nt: TGTGCCAGCACTCAGGGCGCCTACGAGCAGTACTTC
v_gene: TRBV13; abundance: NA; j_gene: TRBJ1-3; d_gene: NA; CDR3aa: CASLSLGRNTIYF; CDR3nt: TGTGCCAGCCTTTCCCTCGGACGAAACACTATATATTTT
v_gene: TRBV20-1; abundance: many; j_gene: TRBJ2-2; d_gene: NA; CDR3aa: CSANSYTGELFF; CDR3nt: TGCAGTGCTAACAGTTACACCGGGGAGCTGTTTTTT
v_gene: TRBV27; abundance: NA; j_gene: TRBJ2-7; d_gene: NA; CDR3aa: CASSFLVGRAPYEQYF; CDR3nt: TGTGCCAGCAGTTTCCTCGTGGGACGGGCCCCCTACGAGCAGTACTTC
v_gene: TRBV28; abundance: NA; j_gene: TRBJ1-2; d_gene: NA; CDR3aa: CASSLEQGLSGYTF; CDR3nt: TGTGCCAGCAGTTTGGAGCAGGGTCTAAGTGGCTACACCTTC
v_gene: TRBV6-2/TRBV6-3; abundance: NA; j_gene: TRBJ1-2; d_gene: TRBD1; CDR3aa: CASTKTGQGAYYGYTF; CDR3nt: TGTGCCAGCACGAAAACGGGACAGGGGGCGTACTATGGCTACACCTTC
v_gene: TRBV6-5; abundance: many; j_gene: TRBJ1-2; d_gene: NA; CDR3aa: CASSMGNGYTF; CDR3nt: TGTGCCAGCAGTATGGGGAATGGCTACACCTTC
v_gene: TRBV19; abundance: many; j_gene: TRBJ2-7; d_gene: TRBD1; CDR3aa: CATEGWDSGEQYF; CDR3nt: TGTGCCACTGAGGGATGGGACAGTGGGGAGCAGTACTTC